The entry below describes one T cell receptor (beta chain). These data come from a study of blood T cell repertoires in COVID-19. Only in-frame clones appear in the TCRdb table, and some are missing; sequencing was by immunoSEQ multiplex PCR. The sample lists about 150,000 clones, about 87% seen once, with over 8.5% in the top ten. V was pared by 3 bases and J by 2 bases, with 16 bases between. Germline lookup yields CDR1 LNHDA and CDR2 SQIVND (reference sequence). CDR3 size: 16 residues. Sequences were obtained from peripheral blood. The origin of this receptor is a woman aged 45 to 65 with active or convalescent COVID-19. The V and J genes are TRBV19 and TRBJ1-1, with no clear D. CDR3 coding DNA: TGTGCCAGTAGTATCCCCGAAGCACCCTTAAACACTGAAGCTTTCTTT. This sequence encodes CASSIPEAPLNTEAFF.